These 27 T cell receptor beta chains came from one sample sequenced in a study of early T cells in non-severe SARS-CoV-2 infection. TCRdb passed the 5' RACE reads through MiXCR, listing each CDR3 protein once. The sample lists about 58,000 distinct CDR3 sequences; roughly 13% were seen once. The specimen was whole blood. Every receptor here comes from an adult who was a healthcare worker with PCR-confirmed SARS-CoV-2 infection or an uninfected control (not recorded which).

This clonotype was seen a few times. Here the CDR3 reads CSASLTSGKFEQYF. The CDR3 DNA reads as TGCAGTGCTTCCCTGACTAGCGGGAAGTTCGAGCAGTACTTC. This chain links TRBV20-1 with TRBJ2-7; 11 positions agree with TRBD2. CDR3 length: 14 residues. The V gene end was trimmed by 5 bases and the J gene end by 6 bases; junction bases not matched to a gene: 9. The V gene's germline CDR1 is DFQATT and CDR2 SNEGSKA (reference sequence).

This chain joins TRBV7-2 and TRBJ1-2, with 11 positions matching TRBD1. Germline V gives CDR1 SGHTA, CDR2 FQGNSA. Trimming took 7 bases from V and 4 from J; bases not matched to a gene: 14. This CDR3 has 17 amino acids. This CDR3 is CASIHPRTGGRAYGYTF. CDR3 coding DNA: TGTGCCAGCATCCATCCCCGGACAGGGGGCAGAGCCTATGGCTACACCTTC.

In this sample, this clonotype turned up a few times. The gene calls are TRBV5-1 and TRBJ2-3; the D gene is possibly TRBD1 (6 bases). Per the germline V gene, CDR1 is SGHRS and CDR2 is YFSETQ. Trimming took off 4 bases at V and 0 bases at J, with 9 bases between the two ends. This CDR3 spans 14 amino acids. The CDR3 coding sequence is TGCGCCAGCAGCAAGGACAGTAGCACAGATACGCAGTATTTT. Its protein is CASSKDSSTDTQYF.

This clonotype was recorded a few times. One junction end does not reproduce the germline sequence, and a read error may be involved. The gene calls are TRBV7-7 and TRBJ2-5; 9 bases line up with TRBD1. Germline assignment: CDR1 SSHAT and CDR2 FNYEAQ (reference sequence). The CDR3 sequence is 14 residues long. The CDR3 loop is CASSRGQGGETQYF. The DNA of the CDR3 is TGTGCTAGCAGCCGGGGACAGGGCGGCGAGACCCAGTACTTC.

This clonotype was counted many times. The chain is built from TRBV4-2 and TRBJ1-4; 9 bases fit TRBD1. V trimming: 1 base; J trimming: 7 bases; junction bases outside the gene matches: 1. The CDR3 length is 14 residues. CDR1 and CDR2 (germline): LGHNA, YNFKEQ. CDR3 loop: CASSQGTGVEKLFF. For the CDR3, the DNA is TGTGCCAGCAGCCAAGGGACAGGGGTTGAAAAACTGTTTTTT.

The CDR3 nucleotides are TGTGCCAGCAGTTACTCGATTTACGGGGGGGCCGCGGCCGGGGAGCTGTTTTTT. It codes for CASSYSIYGGAAAGELFF. The chain couples TRBV6-5 to TRBJ2-2; 8 bases line up with TRBD2. V was clipped by 0 bases and J by 6 bases; unmatched bases: 12. The CDR3 has 18 amino acids. Germline lookup yields CDR1 MNHEY and CDR2 SVGAGI.

This clonotype was counted a few times. This chain uses TRBV7-8 with TRBJ2-4; D is perhaps TRBD1 or TRBD2 (5 bases each). V was trimmed by 5 bases and J by 5 bases, leaving 7 bases between them. Germline V gene sequence: CDR1 SGHVS, CDR2 FQNEAQ. The CDR3 is made up of 12 amino acids. DNA for the CDR3: TGTGCCAGCAGCAAGGGACAAAACATTCAGTACTTC. Amino acid sequence: CASSKGQNIQYF.

This clonotype was picked up many times. J is TRBJ1-4 and V is TRBV12-3 or TRBV12-4, with a possible D match to TRBD1 (6 bases). This CDR3 has 14 residues. Trimming took 5 bases from V and 7 from J, leaving 14 bases between them. This CDR3 is CASSKGRGGEKLFF. CDR3 nucleotide sequence: TGTGCCAGCAGTAAGGGCAGGGGAGGTGAAAAACTGTTTTTT.

The chain combines TRBV2 with TRBJ2-7, with D unclear. Germline loops: CDR1 SNHLY, CDR2 FYNNEI. The V and J ends lost 4 bases and 4 bases respectively, with 8 bases between them. The CDR3 is 12 residues long. CDR3 protein: CASSVHGYEQYF. CDR3 sequence (DNA): TGTGCCAGCAGTGTACACGGTTACGAGCAGTACTTC.

Turning to this clonotype: A much larger clone sits a single nucleotide away, making a read error possible. The chain links TRBV4-2 to TRBJ2-7; tentatively, D is TRBD1 (5 bases). This CDR3 contains 15 residues. Germline values: CDR1 LGHNA, CDR2 YNFKEQ. V was trimmed by 3 bases and J by 5 bases, leaving 17 bases between them. This CDR3 reads CASSQGDHVGHEQYF. The CDR3 bases are TGTGCCAGCAGCCAGGGTGATCACGTGGGGCACGAGCAGTACTTC.

The chain is built from TRBV2 and TRBJ2-3, with 8 positions matching TRBD2. Germline CDR1 is SNHLY and CDR2 is FYNNEI. The V gene end was trimmed by 2 bases and the J gene end by 0 bases; junction bases not matched to a gene: 4. This CDR3 has 16 residues. For the CDR3, the DNA is TGTGCCAGCAGTGAACGCGGGGGGACTAGCACAGATACGCAGTATTTT. Translating it yields CASSERGGTSTDTQYF.

The gene calls are TRBV7-2 and TRBJ2-1; possible D gene TRBD1, 6 bases. V lost 8 bases to trimming and J lost 0 bases, with 14 bases between them. CDR1 SGHTA and CDR2 FQGNSA come from the germline V gene. This CDR3 has 15 amino acids. The DNA for the CDR3 is TGTGCCAGCGGCCTAAGGGGGTTCTCCTACAATGAGCAGTTCTTC. Translating gives CASGLRGFSYNEQFF.

This clonotype has a count of ten or more. This rearrangement joins TRBV4-2 to TRBJ2-1; TRBD2 agrees at 11 bases. This CDR3 is 18 amino acids long. J gave up 1 base and V 3 bases, and 8 bases lay outside the gene matches. CDR1 and CDR2 (germline): LGHNA, YNFKEQ. CDR3 in DNA: TGTGCCAGCAGCCAGTCCGTAGCGGGAGGGCGTTCCTACAATGAGCAGTTCTTC. Translated: CASSQSVAGGRSYNEQFF.

The V call is TRBV19, the J call TRBJ1-5; the match to TRBD1 covers 8 bases. V shed 8 bases and J 3 bases; nucleotides not matched to a gene: 9. The CDR3 totals 15 residues. The V gene's germline CDR1 is LNHDA and CDR2 SQIVND (reference sequence). The CDR3 DNA sequence: TGTGCCAGTGATGACAGGGGTGTAAACAATCAGCCCCAGCATTTT. Translation gives CASDDRGVNNQPQHF.

This clonotype was counted ten times or more. The chain carries TRBV20-1 and TRBJ2-7; D unresolved. The CDR3 runs 11 residues. V gave up 2 bases and J gave up 3 bases, with 5 bases separating them. CDR1 DFQATT and CDR2 SNEGSKA come from the germline V gene (reference sequence). Here the CDR3 DNA reads TGCAGTGCTAGAAGAGACTACGAGCAGTACTTC. Its protein product is CSARRDYEQYF.

This clonotype was picked up a small number of times. This chain links TRBV7-9 with TRBJ2-3; TRBD2 aligns across 9 bases. CDR3 length equals 17 residues. Germline V gene lookup returns CDR1 SEHNR and CDR2 FQNEAQ (reference sequence). J gave up 3 bases and V 1 base, and 8 bases lay outside the gene matches. The CDR3 DNA reads as TGTGCCAGCAGCTTAGAAGGCGGACTAGCGTCGACAGATACGCAGTATTTT. Residues: CASSLEGGLASTDTQYF.

This clonotype was detected many times. The chain links TRBV15 to TRBJ1-3; 8 bases are shared with TRBD1. The J segment lost 3 bases and the V segment lost 4 bases, leaving 11 bases of the junction unmatched. The CDR3 is 17 amino acids. The V gene's germline CDR1 is LNHNV and CDR2 YYDKDF (reference sequence). CDR3 sequence reads: CATSKGRGPSDGNTIYF. For the CDR3, the DNA is TGTGCCACCAGCAAGGGCAGGGGGCCTTCGGATGGAAACACCATATATTTT.

This clonotype was recorded a few times. The chain uses TRBV3-1 and TRBJ1-4, with D unresolved. CDR1 LGHDT and CDR2 YNNKEL come from the germline V gene (reference sequence). The CDR3 has 12 amino acids. The V gene lost 4 bases and the J gene lost 5 bases, with 5 bases spanning the gap. The CDR3 is CASSLSNEKLFF. The CDR3 nucleotides read TGTGCCAGCAGCCTTTCGAATGAAAAACTGTTTTTT.

This clonotype turned up a few times. The V call is TRBV12-3 or TRBV12-4, the J call TRBJ2-2; 9 nucleotides align to TRBD1. This CDR3 region has 17 residues. V dropped 2 bases and J dropped 6; count of bases not matched to a gene: 10. The CDR3 spells CASSLRGGGQGSGELFF. The CDR3 DNA sequence: TGTGCCAGCAGTTTACGGGGAGGGGGACAGGGTTCCGGGGAGCTGTTTTTT.

This clonotype was counted ten times or more. The gene calls are TRBV2 and TRBJ2-7; TRBD1 matches at 8 bases. Trimming took 5 bases from V and 0 from J; bases not matched to a gene: 6. The germline V gene encodes CDR1 SNHLY and CDR2 FYNNEI. This CDR3 is built from 15 residues. CDR3 sequence: CASSKGQGSSYEQYF. CDR3 bases: TGTGCCAGCAGTAAAGGACAGGGTAGCTCCTACGAGCAGTACTTC.

The chain couples TRBV7-9 to TRBJ2-3; D unresolved. CDR3 size: 14 residues. In germline, CDR1 is SEHNR, CDR2 FQNEAQ (reference sequence). V lost 6 bases, J lost 0 bases, and 10 bases lay in between. Here the CDR3 reads CASRGSSSTDTQYF. The CDR3 nucleotides are TGTGCCAGCAGAGGATCCTCTAGCACAGATACGCAGTATTTT. The full variable domain, with the rest looked up from reference TRBV7-9 and TRBJ2-3, is DTGVSQNPRHKITKRGQNVTFRCDPISEHNRLYWYRQTLGQGPEFLTYFQNEAQLEKSRLLSDRFSAERPKGSFSTLEIQRTEQGDSAMYLCASRGSSSTDTQYFGPGTRLTVL.

The rearrangement uses TRBV20-1 and TRBJ2-7, with 8 bases matching TRBD2. The CDR3 runs to 15 residues. The ends lost 0 bases at V and 3 bases at J; junction bases unmatched: 7. The V gene's germline CDR1 is DFQATT and CDR2 SNEGSKA (reference sequence). Here the CDR3 DNA reads TGCAGTGCTAGAGATGTGGCGGGGGGAGGCTACGAGCAGTACTTC. This codes for CSARDVAGGGYEQYF.

This clonotype was found a few times. V is TRBV29-1 and J is TRBJ1-1, with 7 bases identical to TRBD1. The CDR3 covers 14 residues. V gave up 8 bases and J gave up 2 bases; unmatched junction bases: 11. The V gene's germline CDR1 is SQVTM and CDR2 ANQGSEA. DNA for the CDR3: TGCAGCACGAGGGCCACAGGGGACAACACTGAAGCTTTCTTT. As protein: CSTRATGDNTEAFF.

This clonotype was picked up many times. The J gene is TRBJ2-7, the V gene TRBV29-1; 8 bases match TRBD1. The CDR3 runs to 13 residues. V was clipped by 5 bases and J by 4 bases; unmatched bases: 7. CDR1 SQVTM and CDR2 ANQGSEA come from the germline V gene. CDR3: CSVPGTGAYEQYF. CDR3 DNA sequence: TGCAGCGTTCCCGGGACAGGCGCTTACGAGCAGTACTTC.

The chain recombines TRBV19 with TRBJ1-5; D not certain. CDR1 and CDR2 (germline): LNHDA, SQIVND (reference sequence). V lost 2 bases and J 3 bases, leaving 11 bases between the germline ends. This CDR3 has 15 residues. The CDR3 DNA is TGTGCCAGTAGTATACGTATGGCATACAATCAGCCCCAGCATTTT. It encodes CASSIRMAYNQPQHF. Drawing the rest from reference TRBV19 and TRBJ1-5, the complete variable domain is DGGITQSPKYLFRKEGQNVTLSCEQNLNHDAMYWYRQDPGQGLRLIYYSQIVNDFQKGDIAEGYSVSREKKESFPLTVTSAQKNPTAFYLCASSIRMAYNQPQHFGDGTRLSIL.

This chain joins TRBV21-1 and TRBJ2-5; TRBD1, the D gene given by the table, was not confirmed from the DNA. TRBV21-1 is classified as a pseudogene. This CDR3 has 13 amino acids. The CDR3 loop reads CASSNRGSETQYF. The CDR3 DNA sequence: TGTGCCAGCAGCAACAGGGGGAGTGAGACCCAGTACTTC.

This clonotype was counted at least ten times. J is TRBJ2-3 and V is TRBV4-2, with D possibly being TRBD2 (5 bases). The CDR3 is 14 amino acids. Trimming left V 0 bases short and J 6 bases short, with 10 bases between. Germline V lookup: CDR1 LGHNA, CDR2 YNFKEQ. This CDR3 is CASSQEKRVDTQYF. In DNA form, the CDR3 reads TGTGCCAGCAGCCAAGAGAAGAGGGTTGATACGCAGTATTTT.